This paragraph covers one T cell receptor beta chain sequence. Its antigen is undetermined. Sorting based on CD45RO/CCR7/CD25/CD127/CD95/CD27 separated CD4+ naive, central memory, regulatory and stem cell-like memory cells. Purity exceeding 95% was reached by all sorted populations. The whole isolated RNA underwent reverse transcription, so sequencing captured expressed TCRB transcripts. Method: immunoSEQ multiplex PCR; TCRdb's copy keeps in-frame clones and lacks some. This table holds 200,000 to 300,000 clones, approximately 10% found once. These data belong to a study of beta chain features in type 1 diabetes. Study results and caveats: The analysis here could not establish whether HLA type shapes TCRB rearrangement. Within each of all four CD4+ subsets, Type 1 diabetes patients had TCRB CDR3s that were moderately but significantly shorter.

The length of the CDR3 is 15 residues. Germline V lookup: CDR1 MNHEY, CDR2 SVGAGI. After removal of 5 bases from V and 5 bases from J, the junction contained 9 bases not matched to a gene. The sample consisted of naive CD4+ T cells from blood. J is TRBJ1-1 and V is TRBV6-5; TRBD1 matches 9 bases. This clonotype originated in a man aged 25 to 45 with type 1 diabetes. CDR3 residues: CASSKSGTGRTEAFF. DNA for the CDR3: TGTGCCAGCAGTAAAAGCGGGACAGGGAGAACTGAAGCTTTCTTT.